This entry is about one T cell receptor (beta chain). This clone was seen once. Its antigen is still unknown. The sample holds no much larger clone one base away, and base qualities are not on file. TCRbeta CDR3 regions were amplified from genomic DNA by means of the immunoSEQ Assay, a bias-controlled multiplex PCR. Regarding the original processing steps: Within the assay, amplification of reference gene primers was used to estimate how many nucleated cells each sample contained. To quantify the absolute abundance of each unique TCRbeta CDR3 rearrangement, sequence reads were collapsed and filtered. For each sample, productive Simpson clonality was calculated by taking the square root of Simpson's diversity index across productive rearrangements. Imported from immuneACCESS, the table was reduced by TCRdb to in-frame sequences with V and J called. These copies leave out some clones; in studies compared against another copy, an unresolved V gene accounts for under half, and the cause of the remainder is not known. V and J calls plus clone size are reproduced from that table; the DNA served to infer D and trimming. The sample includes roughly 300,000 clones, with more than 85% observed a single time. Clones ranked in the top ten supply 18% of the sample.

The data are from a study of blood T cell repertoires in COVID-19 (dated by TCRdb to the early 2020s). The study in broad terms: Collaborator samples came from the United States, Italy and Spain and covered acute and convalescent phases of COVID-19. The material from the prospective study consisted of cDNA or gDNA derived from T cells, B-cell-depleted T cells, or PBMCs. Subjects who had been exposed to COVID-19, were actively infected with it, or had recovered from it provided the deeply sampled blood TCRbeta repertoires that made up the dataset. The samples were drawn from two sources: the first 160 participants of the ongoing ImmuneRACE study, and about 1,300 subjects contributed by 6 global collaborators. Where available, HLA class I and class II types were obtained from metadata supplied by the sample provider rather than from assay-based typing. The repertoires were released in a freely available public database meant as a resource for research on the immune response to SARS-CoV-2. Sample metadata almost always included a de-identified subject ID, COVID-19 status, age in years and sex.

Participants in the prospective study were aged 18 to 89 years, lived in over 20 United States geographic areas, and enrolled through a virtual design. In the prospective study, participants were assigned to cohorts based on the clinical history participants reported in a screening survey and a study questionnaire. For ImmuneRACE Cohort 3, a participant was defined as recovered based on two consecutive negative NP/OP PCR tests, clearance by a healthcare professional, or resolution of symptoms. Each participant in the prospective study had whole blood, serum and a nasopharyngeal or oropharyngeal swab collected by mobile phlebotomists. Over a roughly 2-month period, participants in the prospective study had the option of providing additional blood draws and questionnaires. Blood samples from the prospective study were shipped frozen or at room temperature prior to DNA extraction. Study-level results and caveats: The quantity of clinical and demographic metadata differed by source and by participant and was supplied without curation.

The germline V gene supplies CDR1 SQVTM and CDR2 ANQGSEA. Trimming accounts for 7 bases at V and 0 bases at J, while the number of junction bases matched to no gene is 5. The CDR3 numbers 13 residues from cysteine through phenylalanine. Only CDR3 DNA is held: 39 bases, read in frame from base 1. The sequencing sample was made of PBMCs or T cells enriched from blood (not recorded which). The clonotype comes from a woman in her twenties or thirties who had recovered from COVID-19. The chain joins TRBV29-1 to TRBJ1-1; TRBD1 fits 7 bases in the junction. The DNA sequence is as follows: TGCAGCGCCGAGACAGGGATGAACACTGAAGCTTTCTTT. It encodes CSAETGMNTEAFF.